Described below is a single T cell receptor (beta chain) sequence and its context. Its antigen is as yet unknown. The data stem from a study of human T cells and chemical hapten exposure. As for the study in general: While the roughly 25-week study was under way, patients received diphenylcyclopropenone on the scalp every week. General observations from the study: Because they had alopecia, donors may respond immunologically unlike healthy people.

Germline CDR1 and CDR2: MNHEY and SVGAGI. V dropped 2 bases and J dropped 1 base, with 11 bases sitting between them. The CDR3 is 15 amino acids. TCRdb processed the RACE reads anew with MiXCR; each CDR3 protein has one entry. In the table there are around 250,000 distinct CDR3 sequences, 7.5% to 10% of which are singletons. Time point here: pre-sensitization, week 0. Sample treatment: therapeutic diphenylcyclopropenone sensitization with weekly scalp DPC. Someone pulled total RNA out of unfractionated whole blood. The chain combines TRBV6-5 with TRBJ2-5; D perhaps matches TRBD1 (6 bases). This receptor was taken from a middle-aged woman with alopecia areata. Some clones in this sample may be carry-over from other donors' samples. The sequencing here drew on whole blood, taken in connection with sensitization to the hapten diphenylcyclopropenone (DPC). CDR3 residues: CASSYRGQSQETQYF. DNA for the CDR3: TGTGCCAGCAGTTACCGAGGACAGTCCCAAGAGACCCAGTACTTC.